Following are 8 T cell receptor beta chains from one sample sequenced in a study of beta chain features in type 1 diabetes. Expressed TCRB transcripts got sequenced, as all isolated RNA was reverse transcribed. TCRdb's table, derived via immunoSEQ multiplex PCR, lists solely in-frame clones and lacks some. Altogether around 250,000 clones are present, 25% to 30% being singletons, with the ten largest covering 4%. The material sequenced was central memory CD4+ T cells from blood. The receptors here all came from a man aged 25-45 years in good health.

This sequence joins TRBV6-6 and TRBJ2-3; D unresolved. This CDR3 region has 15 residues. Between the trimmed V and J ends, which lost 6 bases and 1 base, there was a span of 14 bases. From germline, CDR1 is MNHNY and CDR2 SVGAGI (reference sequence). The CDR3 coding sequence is TGTGCCAGCAGCTCAAGTGTTGGCCGCACAGATACGCAGTATTTT. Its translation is CASSSSVGRTDTQYF.

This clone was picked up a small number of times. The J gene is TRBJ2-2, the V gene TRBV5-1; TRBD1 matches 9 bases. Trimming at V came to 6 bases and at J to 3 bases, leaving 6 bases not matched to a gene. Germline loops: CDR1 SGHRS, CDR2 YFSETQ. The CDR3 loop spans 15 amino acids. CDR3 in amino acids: CASTTRTGDTGELFF. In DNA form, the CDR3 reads TGCGCCAGCACCACACGGACAGGGGACACCGGGGAGCTGTTTTTT.

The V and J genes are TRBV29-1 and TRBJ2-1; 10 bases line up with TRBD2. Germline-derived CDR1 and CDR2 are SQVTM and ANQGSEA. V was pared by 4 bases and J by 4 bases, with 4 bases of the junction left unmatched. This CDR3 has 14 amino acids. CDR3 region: CSVAASGGYNEQFF. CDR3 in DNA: TGCAGCGTTGCTGCTAGCGGGGGATACAATGAGCAGTTCTTC.

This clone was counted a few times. CDR3 nucleotides: TGTGCCAGCAGTGCTGGGGGGAGGGTCGAGGAAGAGCAGTTCTTC. Translated: CASSAGGRVEEEQFF. This sequence joins TRBV7-2 and TRBJ2-1; the match to TRBD2 covers 7 bases. V was clipped by 6 bases and J by 10 bases; unmatched bases: 15. The CDR3 runs 15 residues. Germline-derived CDR1 and CDR2 are SGHTA and FQGNSA.

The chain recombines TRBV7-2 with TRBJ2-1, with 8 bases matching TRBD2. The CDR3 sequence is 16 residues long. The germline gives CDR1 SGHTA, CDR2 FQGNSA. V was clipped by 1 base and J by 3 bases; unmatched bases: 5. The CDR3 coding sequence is TGTGCCAGCAGCTTAGTGGCCAGCGGGGGCTACAATGAGCAGTTCTTC. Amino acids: CASSLVASGGYNEQFF.

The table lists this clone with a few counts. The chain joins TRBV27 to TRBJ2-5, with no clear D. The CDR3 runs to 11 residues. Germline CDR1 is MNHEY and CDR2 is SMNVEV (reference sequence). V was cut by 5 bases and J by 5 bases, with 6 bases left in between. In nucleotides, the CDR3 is TGTGCCAGCAGTGGGCGGGAGACCCAGTACTTC. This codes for CASSGRETQYF.

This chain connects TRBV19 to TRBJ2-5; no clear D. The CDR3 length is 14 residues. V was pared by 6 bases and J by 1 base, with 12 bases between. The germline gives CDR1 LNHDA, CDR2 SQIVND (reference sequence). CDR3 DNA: TGTGCCAGTAGGCCACGGGCTACCCAAGAGACCCAGTACTTC. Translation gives CASRPRATQETQYF.

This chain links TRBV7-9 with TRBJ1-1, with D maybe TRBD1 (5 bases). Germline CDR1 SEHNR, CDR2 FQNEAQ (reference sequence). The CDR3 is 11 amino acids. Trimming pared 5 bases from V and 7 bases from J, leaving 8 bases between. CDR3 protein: CASSRDLEAFF. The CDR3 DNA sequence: TGTGCCAGCAGCAGGGACCTTGAAGCTTTCTTT.